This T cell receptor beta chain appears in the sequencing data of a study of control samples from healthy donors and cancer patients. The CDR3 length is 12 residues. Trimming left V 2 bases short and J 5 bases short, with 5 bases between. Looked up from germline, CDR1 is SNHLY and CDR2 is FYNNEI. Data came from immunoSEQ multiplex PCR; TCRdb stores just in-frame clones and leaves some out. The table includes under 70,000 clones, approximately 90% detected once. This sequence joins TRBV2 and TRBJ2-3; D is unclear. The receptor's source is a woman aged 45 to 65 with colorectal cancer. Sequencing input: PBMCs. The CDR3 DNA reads TGTGCCAGCAGTGAACGAGGAGATACGCAGTATTTT. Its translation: CASSERGDTQYF.